This TCR beta chain stems from a study of T-cell reconstitution after alpha-beta-depleted transplantation in children. General study points: By one year post-transplant, T-cell counts and diversity largely arose from T cells that were newly produced.

Unique molecular identifiers were used in preparing the TCRbeta library. Using its own MiXCR run on the PCR reads, TCRdb lists one record per CDR3 protein. The sample includes about 210,000 distinct CDR3 sequences, under 20% of them seen just once. Regarding this clonotype: Its cognate antigen is unknown.

This CDR3 region has 16 residues. The trim removed 7 bases at V and 0 bases at J, leaving 10 bases unmatched. The germline CDR1 and CDR2 sequences are SGDLS and YYNGEE. V is TRBV9 and J is TRBJ2-1; TRBD2 matches at 7 bases. The receptor was derived from a male patient between 2 and 10 years old who had a stem cell transplant for acute lymphoblastic leukemia, so the T cells may come from the graft donor. The sequenced sample was PBMCs, mostly from graft donor cells, obtained 360 days after TCRalphabeta/CD19-depleted stem cell transplant. The CDR3 DNA is TGTGCCAGCGGGGGGGGAGCGCCCAGCTCCTACAATGAGCAGTTCTTC. It translates to CASGGGAPSSYNEQFF.